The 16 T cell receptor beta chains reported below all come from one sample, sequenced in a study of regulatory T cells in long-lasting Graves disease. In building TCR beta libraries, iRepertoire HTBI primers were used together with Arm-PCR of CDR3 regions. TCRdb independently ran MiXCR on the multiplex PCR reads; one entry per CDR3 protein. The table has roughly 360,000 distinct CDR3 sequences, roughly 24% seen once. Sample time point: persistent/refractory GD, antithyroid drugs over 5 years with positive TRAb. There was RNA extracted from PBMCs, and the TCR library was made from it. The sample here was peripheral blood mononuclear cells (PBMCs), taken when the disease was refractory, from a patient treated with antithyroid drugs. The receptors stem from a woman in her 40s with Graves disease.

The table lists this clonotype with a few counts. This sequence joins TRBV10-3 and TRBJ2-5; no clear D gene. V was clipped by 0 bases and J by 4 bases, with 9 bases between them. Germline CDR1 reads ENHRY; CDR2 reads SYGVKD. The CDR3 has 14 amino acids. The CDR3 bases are TGTGCCATCAGTGAGTCCTCCAATGGAGAGACCCAGTACTTC. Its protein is CAISESSNGETQYF.

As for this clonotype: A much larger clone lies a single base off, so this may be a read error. The CDR3 loop is CSSSFSPRNNSPLHF. As DNA, the CDR3 is TGTTCCAGCAGTTTTTCCCCCAGAAACAATTCACCCCTCCACTTT. The chain joins TRBV28 to TRBJ1-6; D is undetermined. The CDR3 loop spans 15 amino acids. Germline CDR1 MDHEN, CDR2 SYDVKM.

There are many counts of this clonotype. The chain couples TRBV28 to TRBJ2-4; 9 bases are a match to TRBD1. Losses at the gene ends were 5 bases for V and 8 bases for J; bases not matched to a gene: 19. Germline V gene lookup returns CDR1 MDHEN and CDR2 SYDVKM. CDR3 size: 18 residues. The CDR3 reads CASSRDRDTILRGHIQYF. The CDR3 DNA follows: TGTGCCAGCAGTAGGGACAGGGACACTATCCTACGGGGGCACATTCAGTACTTC.

The CDR3 sequence: CASSYGGGETQYF. The CDR3 nucleotides are TGTGCCAGCAGTTACGGTGGGGGGGAGACCCAGTACTTC. V gene TRBV6-5 combines with J gene TRBJ2-5, with D perhaps TRBD2 (6 bases). The CDR3 runs 13 residues. Trimming took 2 bases from V and 5 from J, leaving 9 bases between them. Per the germline V gene, CDR1 is MNHEY and CDR2 is SVGAGI.

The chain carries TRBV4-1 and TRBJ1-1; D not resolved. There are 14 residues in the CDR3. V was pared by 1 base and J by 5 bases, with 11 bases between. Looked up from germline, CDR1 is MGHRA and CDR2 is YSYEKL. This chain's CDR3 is CASSQAHGWTEAFF. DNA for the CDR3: TGCGCCAGCAGCCAAGCCCATGGGTGGACTGAAGCTTTCTTT.

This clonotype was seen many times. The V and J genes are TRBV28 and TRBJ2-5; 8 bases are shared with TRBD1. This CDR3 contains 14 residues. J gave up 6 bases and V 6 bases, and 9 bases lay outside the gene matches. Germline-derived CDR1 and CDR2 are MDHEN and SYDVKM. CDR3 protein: CASRGDRSPKTQYF. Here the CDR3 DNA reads TGTGCCAGCAGAGGGGACAGGTCTCCGAAGACCCAGTACTTC.

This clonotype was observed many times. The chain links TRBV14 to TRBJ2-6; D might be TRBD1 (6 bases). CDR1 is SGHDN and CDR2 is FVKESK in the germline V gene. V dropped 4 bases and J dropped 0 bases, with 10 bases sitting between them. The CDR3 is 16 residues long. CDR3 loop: CASSLGGFSGANVLTF. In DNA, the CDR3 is TGTGCCAGCAGCCTAGGGGGTTTCTCTGGGGCCAACGTCCTGACTTTC.

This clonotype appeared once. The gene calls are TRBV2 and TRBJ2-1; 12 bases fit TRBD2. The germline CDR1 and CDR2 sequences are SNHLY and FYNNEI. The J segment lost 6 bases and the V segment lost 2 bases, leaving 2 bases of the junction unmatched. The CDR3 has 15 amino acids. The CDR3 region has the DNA TGTGCCAGCAGTGAACGGGGACTAGCGGGCAATGAGCAGTTCTTC. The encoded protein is CASSERGLAGNEQFF.

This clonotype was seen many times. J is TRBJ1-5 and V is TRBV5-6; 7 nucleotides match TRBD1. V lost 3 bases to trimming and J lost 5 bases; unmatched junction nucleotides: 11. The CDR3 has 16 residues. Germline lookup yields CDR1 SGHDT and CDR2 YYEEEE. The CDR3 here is CASSSFTGTADQPQHF. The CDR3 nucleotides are TGTGCCAGCAGCTCGTTTACCGGGACAGCCGATCAGCCCCAGCATTTT. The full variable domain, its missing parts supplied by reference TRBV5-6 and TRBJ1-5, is DAGVTQSPTHLIKTRGQQVTLRCSPKSGHDTVSWYQQALGQGPQFIFQYYEEEERQRGNFPDRFSGHQFPNYSSELNVNALLLGDSALYLCASSSFTGTADQPQHFGDGTRLSIL.

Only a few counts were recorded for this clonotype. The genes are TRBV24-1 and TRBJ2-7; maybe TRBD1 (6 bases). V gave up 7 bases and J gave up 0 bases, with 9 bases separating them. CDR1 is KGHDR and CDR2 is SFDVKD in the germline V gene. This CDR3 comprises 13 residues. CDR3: CATRDSSSYEQYF. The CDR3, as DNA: TGTGCCACCAGGGACAGCAGCTCCTACGAGCAGTACTTC.

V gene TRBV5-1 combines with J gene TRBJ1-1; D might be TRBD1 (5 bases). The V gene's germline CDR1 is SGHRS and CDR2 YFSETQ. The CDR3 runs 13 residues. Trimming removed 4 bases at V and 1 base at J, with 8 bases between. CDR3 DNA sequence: TGCGCCAGCAGCAGGGGAGAGAACACTGAAGCTTTCTTT. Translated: CASSRGENTEAFF.

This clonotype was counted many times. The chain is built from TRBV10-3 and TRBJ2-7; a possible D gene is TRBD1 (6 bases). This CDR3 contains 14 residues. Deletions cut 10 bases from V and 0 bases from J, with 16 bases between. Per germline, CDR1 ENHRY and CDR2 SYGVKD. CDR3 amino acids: CASLGQIPSYEQYF. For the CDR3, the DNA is TGTGCCAGCCTTGGACAGATCCCCTCCTACGAGCAGTACTTC.

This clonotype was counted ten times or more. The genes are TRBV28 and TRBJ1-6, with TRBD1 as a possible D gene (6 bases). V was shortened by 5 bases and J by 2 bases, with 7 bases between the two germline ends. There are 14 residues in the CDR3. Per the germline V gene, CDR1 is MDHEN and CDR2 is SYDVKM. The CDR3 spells CASSDRPYNSPLHF. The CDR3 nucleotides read TGTGCCAGCAGTGACAGGCCCTATAATTCACCCCTCCACTTT.

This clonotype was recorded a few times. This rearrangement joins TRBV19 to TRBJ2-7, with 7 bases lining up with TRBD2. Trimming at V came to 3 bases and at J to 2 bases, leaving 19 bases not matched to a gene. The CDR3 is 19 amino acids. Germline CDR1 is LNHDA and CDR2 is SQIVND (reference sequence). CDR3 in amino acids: CASSIGLVSMFGIPYEQYF. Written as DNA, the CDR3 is TGTGCCAGTAGTATCGGACTAGTCAGCATGTTTGGGATTCCCTACGAGCAGTACTTC. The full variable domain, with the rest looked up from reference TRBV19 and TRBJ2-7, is DGGITQSPKYLFRKEGQNVTLSCEQNLNHDAMYWYRQDPGQGLRLIYYSQIVNDFQKGDIAEGYSVSREKKESFPLTVTSAQKNPTAFYLCASSIGLVSMFGIPYEQYFGPGTRLTVT.

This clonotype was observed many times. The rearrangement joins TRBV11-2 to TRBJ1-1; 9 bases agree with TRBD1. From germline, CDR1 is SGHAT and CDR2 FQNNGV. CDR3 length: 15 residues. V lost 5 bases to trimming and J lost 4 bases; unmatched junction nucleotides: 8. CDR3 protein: CASSKPGTGTTEAFF. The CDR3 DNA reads TGTGCCAGCAGCAAGCCCGGGACAGGGACCACTGAAGCTTTCTTT.

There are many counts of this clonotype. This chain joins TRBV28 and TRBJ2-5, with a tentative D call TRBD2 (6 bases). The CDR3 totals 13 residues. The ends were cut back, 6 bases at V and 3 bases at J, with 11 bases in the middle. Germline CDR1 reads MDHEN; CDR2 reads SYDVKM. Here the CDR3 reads CASSSGLKETQYF. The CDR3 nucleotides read TGTGCCAGCAGCTCGGGACTTAAAGAGACCCAGTACTTC.